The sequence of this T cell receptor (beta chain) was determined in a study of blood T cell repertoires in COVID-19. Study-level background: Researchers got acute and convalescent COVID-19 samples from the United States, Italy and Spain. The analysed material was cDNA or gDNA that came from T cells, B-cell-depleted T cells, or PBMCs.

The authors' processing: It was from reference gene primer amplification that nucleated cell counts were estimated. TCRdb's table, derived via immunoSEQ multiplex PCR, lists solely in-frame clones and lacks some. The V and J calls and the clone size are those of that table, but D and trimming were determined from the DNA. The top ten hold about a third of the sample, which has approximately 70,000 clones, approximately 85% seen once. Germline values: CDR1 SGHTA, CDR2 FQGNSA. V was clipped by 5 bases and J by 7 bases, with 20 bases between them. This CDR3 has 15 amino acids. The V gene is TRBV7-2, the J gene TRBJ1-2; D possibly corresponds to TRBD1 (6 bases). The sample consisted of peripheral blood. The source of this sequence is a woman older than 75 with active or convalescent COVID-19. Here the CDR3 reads CASSHSWGQGVGYTF. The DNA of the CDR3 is TGTGCCAGCAGCCATTCGTGGGGGCAGGGAGTTGGCTACACCTTC. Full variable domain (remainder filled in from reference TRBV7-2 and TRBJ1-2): GAGVSQSPSNKVTEKGKDVELRCDPISGHTALYWYRQSLGQGLEFLIYFQGNSAPDKSGLPSDRFSAERTGGSVSTLTIQRTQQEDSAVYLCASSHSWGQGVGYTFGSGTRLTVV.